Listed below are T cell receptor beta chains from one sample, sequenced in a study of OX40 agonist ivuxolimab in advanced cancers. The data were produced by immunoSEQ multiplex PCR, yet TCRdb's version contains in-frame clones alone and is incomplete. The sample has 61,000 or so clones; about 80% are singletons. Sequenced material: CD4+ or CD8+ T cells sorted from blood, taken in a trial of the OX40 agonist ivuxolimab. These receptor sequences come from an adult with an advanced solid tumor such as melanoma, head and neck, liver or kidney cancer. The conserved cysteine and the conserved F or W are not part of the CDR3 here.

TRBJ1-1 TRBV27 ASSLSWSRPVAF
TRBJ1-5 TRBV21-1 ASSYSEGGSSGNQPQH
TRBJ2-1 TRBV4-3 ASSHHSTGANEQF
TRBJ1-1 TRBV29-1 SVEGPGGLSAEAF
TRBJ1-1 TRBV4-2 ASSQDQTGGMNTEAF
TRBJ2-7 TRBV30 AWSVTSGNNEQY
TRBJ1-1 TRBV5-1 ASTQALDTEAF
TRBJ2-1 TRBV9 ASSVQGAYEQF
TRBJ2-3 TRBV6-6 ASNLARTDTQY
TRBJ1-2 TRBV5-6 ASSLNLGALGYT